One and the same sample provided the 19 T cell receptor beta chains below, sequenced in a study of T cells after somatic rescue of genetic block. Only in-frame clones appear in the TCRdb table, and some are missing; sequencing was by immunoSEQ multiplex PCR. The sample has 13,000 or so clones, 65% to 85% seen once; the top ten hold roughly 19%. Material: peripheral blood mononuclear cells (PBMCs). The source is a boy younger than 18.

This clone is medium-sized. Other DNA sequences in the same sample also yield this CDR3. The chain is built from TRBV5-1 and TRBJ2-2, with D tentatively TRBD1 (6 bases). Trimming stripped 1 base from V and 1 base from J, with 14 bases between. Germline V CDR1 and CDR2: SGHRS, YFSETQ. This CDR3 region has 17 residues. The CDR3 here is CASSLWRIQGNTGELFF. CDR3 in DNA: TGCGCCAGCAGCTTGTGGAGAATACAGGGGAACACCGGGGAGCTGTTTTTT.

The gene calls are TRBV11-3 and TRBJ2-2; no reliable D call. Trimming took off 4 bases at V and 5 bases at J, with 11 bases between the two ends. Germline V gene sequence: CDR1 SGHNT, CDR2 YENEEA. The CDR3 contains 14 residues. The chain's CDR3 is CASSSPLTTGELFF. DNA for the CDR3: TGTGCCAGCAGCTCTCCCTTGACAACCGGGGAGCTGTTTTTT.

This clone showed up just once. The chain has TRBV28 and TRBJ1-2; D remains unclear. Trimming cost V 3 bases and J 3 bases, with 11 bases left between them. Germline-derived CDR1 and CDR2 are MDHEN and SYDVKM. This CDR3 is 14 amino acids long. The CDR3: CASSFWTAYYGYTF. CDR3 nucleotides: TGTGCCAGCAGTTTCTGGACGGCCTACTATGGCTACACCTTC.

Turning to this clone: One end of the junction fails to match germline, which may point to a read error. The gene calls are TRBV5-1 and TRBJ1-3; TRBD1 is a possible D gene (6 bases). The CDR3 consists of 13 residues. Germline loops: CDR1 SGHRS, CDR2 YFSETQ. DNA for the CDR3: TGCGCCGGCAGCAGGGGAGGTGGAAACACCATATATTTT. Its protein is CAGSRGGGNTIYF.

This chain uses TRBV23-1 with TRBJ2-7, with 7 bases lining up with TRBD1. TRBV23-1 is annotated as an ORF whose role is uncertain. This CDR3 has 15 amino acids. After removal of 4 bases from V and 0 bases from J, the junction contained 6 bases not matched to a gene. In DNA, the CDR3 is TGCGCCAGCAGTCGAGGGGGCCCGAGCTCCTACGAGCAGTACTTC. Translated, it gives CASSRGGPSSYEQYF.

In DNA form, the CDR3 reads TGTGCCAGCAGTGAGGACAGGGAAGAGACCCAGTACTTC. It encodes CASSEDREETQYF. The rearrangement uses TRBV2 and TRBJ2-5; TRBD1 matches at 8 bases. Germline V gene sequence: CDR1 SNHLY, CDR2 FYNNEI. Losses at the gene ends were 3 bases for V and 3 bases for J; bases not matched to a gene: 0. This CDR3 contains 13 residues.

The genes are TRBV5-1 and TRBJ2-1, with TRBD2 identical over 10 bases. Germline assignment: CDR1 SGHRS and CDR2 YFSETQ. The CDR3 runs to 16 residues. Trimming removed 0 bases from V and 8 bases from J; junction bases left unmatched: 8. This chain's CDR3 is CASSLVLAGAWDEQFF. In DNA form, the CDR3 reads TGCGCCAGCAGCTTGGTCCTAGCGGGGGCCTGGGATGAGCAGTTCTTC.

V and J are TRBV9 and TRBJ2-3; 8 bases align to TRBD1. CDR1 is SGDLS, CDR2 YYNGEE, per germline. Germline trimming cut 0 bases from V and 2 bases from J; bases unmatched to any gene: 5. The length of the CDR3 is 16 residues. CDR3 sequence: CASSVGTGRPTDTQYF. CDR3 in DNA: TGTGCCAGCAGCGTAGGGACAGGGAGGCCCACAGATACGCAGTATTTT. Supplemented by reference TRBV9 and TRBJ2-3, the full variable domain reads DSGVTQTPKHLITATGQRVTLRCSPRSGDLSVYWYQQSLDQGLQFLIQYYNGEERAKGNILERFSAQQFPDLHSELNLSSLELGDSALYFCASSVGTGRPTDTQYFGPGTRLTVL.

The genes are TRBV7-9 and TRBJ1-2; perhaps TRBD1 as D (5 bases). Germline CDR1 SEHNR, CDR2 FQNEAQ (reference sequence). V was cut by 8 bases and J by 8 bases, with 15 bases left in between. This CDR3 spans 12 amino acids. CDR3 region: CASYAGNEGYTF. CDR3 bases: TGTGCCAGCTATGCAGGGAACGAGGGCTACACCTTC.

The chain is built from TRBV13 and TRBJ1-2, with TRBD1 identical over 10 bases. Germline V CDR1 and CDR2: PRHDT, FYEKMQ (reference sequence). Unmatched junction bases numbered 11, after V lost 4 bases and J lost 3 bases. This CDR3 has 17 amino acids. The CDR3 region has the DNA TGTGCCAGCAGCTCCCGTGACAGGGGGCGAGTCGACTATGGCTACACCTTC. The encoded protein is CASSSRDRGRVDYGYTF.

The rearrangement joins TRBV10-3 to TRBJ1-3; 7 positions match TRBD1. The V segment lost 4 bases and the J segment 4 bases; nucleotides outside the gene matches: 4. This CDR3 has 14 residues. The germline V gene has CDR1 ENHRY and CDR2 SYGVKD. In DNA, the CDR3 is TGTGCCATCAGTGGACAGGGCAACGGAAACACCATATATTTT. This encodes CAISGQGNGNTIYF.

V gene TRBV10-3 combines with J gene TRBJ1-5; TRBD1 agrees at 7 bases. J was trimmed by 2 bases and V by 0 bases; bases with no gene match: 7. The CDR3 loop spans 17 amino acids. Germline-derived CDR1 and CDR2 are ENHRY and SYGVKD. CDR3 loop: CAISESLTGVGNQPQHF. The DNA for the CDR3 is TGTGCCATCAGTGAGTCGTTAACAGGGGTTGGCAATCAGCCCCAGCATTTT.

The chain links TRBV19 to TRBJ1-3; TRBD1 agrees at 9 bases. The CDR3 is made up of 14 amino acids. The germline gives CDR1 LNHDA, CDR2 SQIVND (reference sequence). V lost 5 bases to trimming and J lost 4 bases; unmatched junction nucleotides: 3. The CDR3 region has the DNA TGTGCCAGTAGTTGGGGACAGGGAGGAAACACCATATATTTT. It is translated as CASSWGQGGNTIYF.

J is TRBJ2-7 and V is TRBV15, with no clear D. The CDR3 covers 11 residues. V gave up 4 bases and J gave up 2 bases, with 3 bases separating them. Looked up from germline, CDR1 is LNHNV and CDR2 is YYDKDF (reference sequence). Written as DNA, the CDR3 is TGTGCCACCAGCACGACCTACGAGCAGTACTTC. Translated: CATSTTYEQYF.

The chain couples TRBV5-1 to TRBJ2-3; 9 bases map to TRBD2. With V trimmed by 5 bases and J by 0 bases, 7 bases remained unmatched. The length of the CDR3 is 16 residues. CDR1 and CDR2 from the germline V gene are SGHRS and YFSETQ. CDR3 in DNA: TGCGCCAGCAGACCCCTAGCGGGGACTAGCACAGATACGCAGTATTTT. It encodes CASRPLAGTSTDTQYF.

CDR3 protein: CASSLDSPERGSRGEQYF. The CDR3 region has the DNA TGTGCCAGCAGCTTAGATAGCCCAGAGCGGGGATCACGGGGGGAGCAGTACTTC. The genes are TRBV11-2 and TRBJ2-7, with 7 bases matching TRBD2. With V trimmed by 0 bases and J by 7 bases, 18 bases remained unmatched. The CDR3 runs 18 residues. The germline V gene has CDR1 SGHAT and CDR2 FQNNGV.

This chain uses TRBV11-2 with TRBJ1-4; 7 nucleotides match TRBD1. Germline V gene sequence: CDR1 SGHAT, CDR2 FQNNGV. Germline trimming cut 5 bases from V and 4 bases from J; bases unmatched to any gene: 4. The CDR3 contains 14 residues. The CDR3 DNA sequence: TGTGCCAGCAGCATAAGGGGGCTTAATGAAAAACTGTTTTTT. Its protein product is CASSIRGLNEKLFF.

V is TRBV18 and J is TRBJ2-2, with D tentatively TRBD2 (5 bases). V was shortened by 3 bases and J by 4 bases, with 9 bases between the two germline ends. The germline V gene has CDR1 KGHSH and CDR2 LQKENI. CDR3 length: 14 residues. CDR3 in amino acids: CASSPVGGTGELFF. As DNA, the CDR3 is TGTGCCAGCTCACCTGTTGGAGGCACCGGGGAGCTGTTTTTT.

The rearrangement links TRBV29-1 to TRBJ1-2, with D maybe TRBD1 (6 bases). Per the germline V gene, CDR1 is SQVTM and CDR2 is ANQGSEA. The length of the CDR3 is 13 residues. V was pared by 4 bases and J by 7 bases, with 16 bases between. CDR3 bases: TGCAGCGTTGGAGGGGGATCCCAGCCTGGCTACACCTTC. Amino acids: CSVGGGSQPGYTF.